This T cell receptor (beta chain) was observed in a study of regulatory T cells in long-lasting Graves disease. This clonotype appeared many times. Its specificity is not known. Time point here: persistent/refractory GD, antithyroid drugs over 5 years with positive TRAb. The TCR library used RNA extracted from PBMCs. With EDTA tubes as the receptacles, about 9.2 milliliters of peripheral blood were drawn. Regarding the study as a whole: It was peripheral blood alone, not thyroid tissue, that was studied. Persistent-disease Graves' patients showed less TCR diversity than new cases. Small sample size may have lowered accuracy.

Investigators prepared the TCR beta libraries by applying iRepertoire HTBI primers and Arm-PCR of CDR3 regions. In TCRdb, the multiplex PCR reads were re-called with MiXCR into one record per CDR3 protein. Among a few hundred thousand distinct CDR3 sequences listed, 20% to 25% were seen once. The receptor comes from a female donor with Graves disease. Sample: peripheral blood mononuclear cells (PBMCs), taken when the disease was refractory, from a patient treated with antithyroid drugs.

The CDR3 loop reads CSARDRGYEQYF. The CDR3 nucleotides are TGCAGCGCGAGGGACAGAGGGTACGAGCAGTACTTC. This rearrangement joins TRBV20-1 to TRBJ2-7, with 7 bases identical to TRBD1. Germline CDR1 DFQATT, CDR2 SNEGSKA (reference sequence). CDR3 length: 12 amino acids.